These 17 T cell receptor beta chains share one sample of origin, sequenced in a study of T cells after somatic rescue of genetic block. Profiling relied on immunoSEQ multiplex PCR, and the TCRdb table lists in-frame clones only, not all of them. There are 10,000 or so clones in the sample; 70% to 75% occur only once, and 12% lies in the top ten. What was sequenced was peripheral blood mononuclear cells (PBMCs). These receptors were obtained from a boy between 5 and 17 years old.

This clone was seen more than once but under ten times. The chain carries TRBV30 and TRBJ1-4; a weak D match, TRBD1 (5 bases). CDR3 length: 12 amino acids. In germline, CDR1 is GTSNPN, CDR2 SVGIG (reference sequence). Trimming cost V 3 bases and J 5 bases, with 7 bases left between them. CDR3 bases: TGTGCCTGGAGGCCAGGGAATGAAAAACTGTTTTTT. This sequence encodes CAWRPGNEKLFF. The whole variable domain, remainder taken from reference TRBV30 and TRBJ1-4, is SQTIHQWPATLVQPVGSPLSLECTVEGTSNPNLYWYRQAAGRGLQLLFYSVGIGQISSEVPQNLSASRPQDRQFILSSKKLLLSDSGFYLCAWRPGNEKLFFGSGTQLSVL.

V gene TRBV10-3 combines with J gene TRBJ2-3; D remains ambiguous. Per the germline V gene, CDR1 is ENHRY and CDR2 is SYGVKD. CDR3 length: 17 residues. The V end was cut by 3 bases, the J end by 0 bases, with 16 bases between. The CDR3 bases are TGTGCCATCAGTGAATCAGGACCAGGATCCAGCACAGATACGCAGTATTTT. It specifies CAISESGPGSSTDTQYF.

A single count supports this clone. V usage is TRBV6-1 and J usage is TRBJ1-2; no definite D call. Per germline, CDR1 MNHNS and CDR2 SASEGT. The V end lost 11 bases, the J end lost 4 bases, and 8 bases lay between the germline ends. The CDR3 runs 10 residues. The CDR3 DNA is TGTGCCGGGAAGGGCTATGGCTACACCTTC. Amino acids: CAGKGYGYTF.

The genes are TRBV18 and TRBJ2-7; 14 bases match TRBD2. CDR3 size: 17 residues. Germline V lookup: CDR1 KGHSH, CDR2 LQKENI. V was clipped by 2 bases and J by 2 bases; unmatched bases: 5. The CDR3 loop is CASSPTGLAGATYEQYF. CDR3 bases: TGTGCCAGCTCACCAACGGGACTAGCGGGAGCAACCTACGAGCAGTACTTC.

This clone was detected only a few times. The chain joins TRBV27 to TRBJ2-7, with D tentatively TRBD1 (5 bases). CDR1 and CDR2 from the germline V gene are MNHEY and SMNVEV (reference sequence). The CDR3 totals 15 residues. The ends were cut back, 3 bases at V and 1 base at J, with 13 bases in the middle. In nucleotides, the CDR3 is TGTGCCAGCAGTTTCCTACAGGTCCCATCCTACGAGCAGTACTTC. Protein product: CASSFLQVPSYEQYF.

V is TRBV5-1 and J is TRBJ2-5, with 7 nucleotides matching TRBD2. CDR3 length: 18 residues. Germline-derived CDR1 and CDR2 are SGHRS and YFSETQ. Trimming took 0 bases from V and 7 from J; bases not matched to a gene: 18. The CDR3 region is CASSLVYGGGPMIGTQYF. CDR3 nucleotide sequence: TGCGCCAGCAGCTTGGTGTACGGGGGAGGGCCCATGATCGGGACCCAGTACTTC.

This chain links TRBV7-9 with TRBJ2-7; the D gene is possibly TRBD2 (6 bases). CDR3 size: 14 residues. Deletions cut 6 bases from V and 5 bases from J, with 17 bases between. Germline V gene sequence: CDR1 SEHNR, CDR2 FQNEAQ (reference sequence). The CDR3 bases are TGTGCCAGCAGTCGCGGGACTTGGGATAACGAGCAGTACTTC. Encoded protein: CASSRGTWDNEQYF.

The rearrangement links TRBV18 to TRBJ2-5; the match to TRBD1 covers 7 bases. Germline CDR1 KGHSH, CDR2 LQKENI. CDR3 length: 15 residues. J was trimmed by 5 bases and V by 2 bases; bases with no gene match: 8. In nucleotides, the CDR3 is TGTGCCAGCTCACCAAGGACAGGTTATCAGGAGACCCAGTACTTC. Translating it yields CASSPRTGYQETQYF. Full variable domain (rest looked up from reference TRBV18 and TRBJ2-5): NAGVMQNPRHLVRRRGQEARLRCSPMKGHSHVYWYRQLPEEGLKFMVYLQKENIIDESGMPKERFSAEFPKEGPSILRIQQVVRGDSAAYFCASSPRTGYQETQYFGPGTRLLVL.

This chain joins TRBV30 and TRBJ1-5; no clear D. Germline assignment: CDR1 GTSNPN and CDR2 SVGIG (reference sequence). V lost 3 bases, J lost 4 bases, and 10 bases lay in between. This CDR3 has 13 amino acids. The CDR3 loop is CAWSAQVNQPQHF. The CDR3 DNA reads TGTGCCTGGAGCGCCCAGGTGAATCAGCCCCAGCATTTT.

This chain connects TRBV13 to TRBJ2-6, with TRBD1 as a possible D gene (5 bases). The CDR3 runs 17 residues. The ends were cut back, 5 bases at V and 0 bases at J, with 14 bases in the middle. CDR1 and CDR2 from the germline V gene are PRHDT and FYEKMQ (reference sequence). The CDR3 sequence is CASSLQVGSSGANVLTF. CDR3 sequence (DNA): TGTGCCAGCAGCCTACAGGTGGGAAGCTCTGGGGCCAACGTCCTGACTTTC.

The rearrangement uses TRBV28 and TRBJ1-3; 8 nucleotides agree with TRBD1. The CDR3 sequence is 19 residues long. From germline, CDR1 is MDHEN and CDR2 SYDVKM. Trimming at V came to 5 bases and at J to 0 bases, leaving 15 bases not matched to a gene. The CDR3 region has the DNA TGTGCCAGCAGTCCTCCCCCCCCCTGGGACAGGTACTCTGGAAACACCATATATTTT. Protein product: CASSPPPPWDRYSGNTIYF.

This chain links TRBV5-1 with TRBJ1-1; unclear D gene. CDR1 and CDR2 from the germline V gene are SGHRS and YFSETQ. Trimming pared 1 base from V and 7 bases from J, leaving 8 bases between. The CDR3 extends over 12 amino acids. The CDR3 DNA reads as TGCGCCAGCAGCTTGTCGGGGTATGAAGCTTTCTTT. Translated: CASSLSGYEAFF.

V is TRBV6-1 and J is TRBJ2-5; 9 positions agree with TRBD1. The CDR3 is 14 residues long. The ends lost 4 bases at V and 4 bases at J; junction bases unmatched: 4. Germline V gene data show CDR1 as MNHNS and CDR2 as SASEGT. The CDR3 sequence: CASSVMDRGETQYF. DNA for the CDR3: TGTGCCAGCAGTGTAATGGACAGGGGAGAGACCCAGTACTTC.

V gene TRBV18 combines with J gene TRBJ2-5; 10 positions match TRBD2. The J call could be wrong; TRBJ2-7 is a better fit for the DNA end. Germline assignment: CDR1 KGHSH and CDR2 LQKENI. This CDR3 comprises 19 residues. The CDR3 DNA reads TGTGCCAGCTCACCACCTTTAGCGGGGGGCCTCCAAACAACCTACGAGCAGTACTTC. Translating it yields CASSPPLAGGLQTTYEQYF.

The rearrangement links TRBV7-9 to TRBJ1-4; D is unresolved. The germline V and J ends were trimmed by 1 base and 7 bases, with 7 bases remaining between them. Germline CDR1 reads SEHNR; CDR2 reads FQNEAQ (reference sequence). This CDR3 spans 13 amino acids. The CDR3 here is CASSLEGVEKLFF. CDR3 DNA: TGTGCCAGCAGCTTAGAAGGAGTTGAAAAACTGTTTTTT.

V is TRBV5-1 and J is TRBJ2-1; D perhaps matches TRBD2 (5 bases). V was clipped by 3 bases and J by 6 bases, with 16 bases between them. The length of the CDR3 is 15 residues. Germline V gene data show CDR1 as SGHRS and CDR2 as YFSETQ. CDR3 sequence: CASSSFGSNANEQFF. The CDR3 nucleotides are TGCGCCAGCAGCTCCTTTGGGAGTAATGCCAATGAGCAGTTCTTC. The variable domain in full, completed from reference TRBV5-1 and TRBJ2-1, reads KAGVTQTPRYLIKTRGQQVTLSCSPISGHRSVSWYQQTPGQGLQFLFEYFSETQRNKGNFPGRFSGRQFSNSRSEMNVSTLELGDSALYLCASSSFGSNANEQFFGPGTRLTVL.

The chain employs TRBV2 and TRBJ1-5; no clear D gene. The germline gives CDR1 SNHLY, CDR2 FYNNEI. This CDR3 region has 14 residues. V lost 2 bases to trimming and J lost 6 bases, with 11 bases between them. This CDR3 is CASSEMERVQPQHF. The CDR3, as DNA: TGTGCCAGCAGTGAAATGGAAAGGGTTCAGCCCCAGCATTTT.